This T cell receptor beta chain is drawn from a study of blood T cell repertoires in COVID-19. Overall study context: The samples span acute and convalescent COVID-19 from the United States, Italy and Spain. The cDNA or gDNA used as material had been derived from T cells, B-cell-depleted T cells, or PBMCs.

Trimming took off 8 bases at V and 8 bases at J, with 18 bases between the two ends. Per germline, CDR1 MNHEY and CDR2 SVGAGI. There are 13 residues in the CDR3. TCRdb keeps only in-frame clones here, not all; method: immunoSEQ multiplex PCR. The sample holds roughly 120,000 clones; approximately 81% are singletons and the top ten take about 13%. The sequence was collected from a human donor in a cohort sampled during active COVID-19. Sequencing input: peripheral blood. The gene calls are TRBV6-5 and TRBJ1-2; a possible D gene is TRBD1 (5 bases). The CDR3 loop reads CASLPSRGYGYTF. DNA of the CDR3: TGTGCCAGCCTCCCCTCGCGGGGGTACGGCTACACCTTC.